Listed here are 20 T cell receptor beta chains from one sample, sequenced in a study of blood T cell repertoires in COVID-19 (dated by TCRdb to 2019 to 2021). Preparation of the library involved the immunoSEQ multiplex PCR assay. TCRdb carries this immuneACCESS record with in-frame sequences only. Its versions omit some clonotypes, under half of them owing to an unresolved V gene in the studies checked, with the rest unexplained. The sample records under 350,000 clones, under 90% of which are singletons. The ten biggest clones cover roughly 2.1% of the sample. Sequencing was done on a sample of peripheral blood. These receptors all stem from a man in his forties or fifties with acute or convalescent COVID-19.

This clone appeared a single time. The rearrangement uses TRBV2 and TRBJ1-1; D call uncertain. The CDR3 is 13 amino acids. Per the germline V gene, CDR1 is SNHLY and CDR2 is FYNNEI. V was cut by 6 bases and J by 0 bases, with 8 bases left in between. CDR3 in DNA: TGTGCCAGCAGATTACAGATGAACACTGAAGCTTTCTTT. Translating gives CASRLQMNTEAFF.

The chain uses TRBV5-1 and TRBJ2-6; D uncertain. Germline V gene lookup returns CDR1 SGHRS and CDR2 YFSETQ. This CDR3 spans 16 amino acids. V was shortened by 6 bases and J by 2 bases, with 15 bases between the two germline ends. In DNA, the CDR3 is TGCGCCAGCATGGTGGCTGCTGATCCTGGGGCCAACGTCCTGACTTTC. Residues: CASMVAADPGANVLTF.

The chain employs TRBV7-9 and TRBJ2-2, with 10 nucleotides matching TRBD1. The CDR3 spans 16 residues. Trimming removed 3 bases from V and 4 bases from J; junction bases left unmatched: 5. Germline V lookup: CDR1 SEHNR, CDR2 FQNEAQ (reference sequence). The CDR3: CASSFRTGGGTGELFF. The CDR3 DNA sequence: TGTGCCAGCAGCTTCCGGACAGGGGGGGGCACCGGGGAGCTGTTTTTT.

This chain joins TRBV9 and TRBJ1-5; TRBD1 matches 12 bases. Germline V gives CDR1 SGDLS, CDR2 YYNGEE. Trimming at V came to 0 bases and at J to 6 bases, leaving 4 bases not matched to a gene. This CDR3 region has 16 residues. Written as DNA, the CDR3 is TGTGCCAGCAGCGTAGGTGGGACAGGGGGCTTTCAGCCCCAGCATTTT. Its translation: CASSVGGTGGFQPQHF.

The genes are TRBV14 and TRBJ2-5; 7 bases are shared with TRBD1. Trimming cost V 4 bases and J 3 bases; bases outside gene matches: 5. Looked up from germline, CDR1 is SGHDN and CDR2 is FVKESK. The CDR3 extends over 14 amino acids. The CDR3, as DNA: TGTGCCAGCAGCCCCCTCGGGACAGAAGAGACCCAGTACTTC. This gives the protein CASSPLGTEETQYF.

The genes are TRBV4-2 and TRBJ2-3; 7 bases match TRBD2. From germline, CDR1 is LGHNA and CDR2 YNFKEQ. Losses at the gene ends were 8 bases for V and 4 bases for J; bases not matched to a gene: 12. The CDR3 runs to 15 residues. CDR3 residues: CASSTAGLGSDTQYF. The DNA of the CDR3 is TGTGCCAGCTCCACAGCAGGACTAGGATCAGATACGCAGTATTTT.

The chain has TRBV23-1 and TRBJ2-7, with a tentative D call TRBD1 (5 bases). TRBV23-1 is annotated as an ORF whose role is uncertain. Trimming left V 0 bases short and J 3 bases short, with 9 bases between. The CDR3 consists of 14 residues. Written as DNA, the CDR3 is TGCGCCAGCAGTCAATCCGACAGCGACTACGAGCAGTACTTC. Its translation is CASSQSDSDYEQYF.

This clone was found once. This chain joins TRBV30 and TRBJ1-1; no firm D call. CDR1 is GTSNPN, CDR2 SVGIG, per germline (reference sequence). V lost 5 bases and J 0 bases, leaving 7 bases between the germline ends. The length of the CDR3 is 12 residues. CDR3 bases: TGTGCCTGGGGTACAGTGAACACTGAAGCTTTCTTT. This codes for CAWGTVNTEAFF.

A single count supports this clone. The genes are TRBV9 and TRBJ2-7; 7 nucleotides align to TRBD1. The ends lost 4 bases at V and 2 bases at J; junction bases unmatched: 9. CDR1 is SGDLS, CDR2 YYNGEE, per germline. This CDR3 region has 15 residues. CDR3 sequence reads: CASSPGQGVPYEQYF. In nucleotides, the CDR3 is TGTGCCAGCAGCCCCGGCCAGGGGGTACCCTACGAGCAGTACTTC.

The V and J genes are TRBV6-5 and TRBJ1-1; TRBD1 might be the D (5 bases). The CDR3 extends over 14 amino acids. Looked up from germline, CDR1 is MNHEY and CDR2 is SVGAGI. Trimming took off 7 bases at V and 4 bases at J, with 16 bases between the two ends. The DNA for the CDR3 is TGTGCCAGCATGAAAGGGGCTGTGGCCACTGAAGCTTTCTTT. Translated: CASMKGAVATEAFF.

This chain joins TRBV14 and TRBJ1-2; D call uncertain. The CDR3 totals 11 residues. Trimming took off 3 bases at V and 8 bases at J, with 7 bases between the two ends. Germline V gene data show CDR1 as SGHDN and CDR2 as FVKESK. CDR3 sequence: CASSQAGGYTF. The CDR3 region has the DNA TGTGCCAGCAGCCAGGCGGGAGGCTACACCTTC.

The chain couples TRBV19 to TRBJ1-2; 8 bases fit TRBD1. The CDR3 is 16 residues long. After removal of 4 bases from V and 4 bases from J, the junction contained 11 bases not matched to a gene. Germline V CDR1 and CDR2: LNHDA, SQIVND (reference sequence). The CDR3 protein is CASSTRQGTPGYGYTF. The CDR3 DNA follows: TGTGCCAGTAGTACGCGACAGGGGACCCCCGGCTATGGCTACACCTTC.

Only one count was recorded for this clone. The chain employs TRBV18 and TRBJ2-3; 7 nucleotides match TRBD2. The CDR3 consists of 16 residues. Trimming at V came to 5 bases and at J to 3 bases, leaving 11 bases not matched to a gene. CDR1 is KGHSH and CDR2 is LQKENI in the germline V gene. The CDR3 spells CASSSREGAGTDTQYF. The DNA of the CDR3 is TGTGCCAGCTCATCCAGGGAGGGAGCGGGTACAGATACGCAGTATTTT.

The CDR3: CASRLVDRGEFYEQYF. In DNA, the CDR3 is TGTGCCAGCAGGCTCGTCGACAGGGGCGAGTTCTACGAGCAGTACTTC. The genes are TRBV2 and TRBJ2-7; 8 positions agree with TRBD1. This CDR3 has 16 residues. J lost 3 bases, V lost 6 bases, and 13 bases had no gene match. Germline CDR1 SNHLY, CDR2 FYNNEI. The variable domain in full, completed from reference TRBV2 and TRBJ2-7, reads EPEVTQTPSHQVTQMGQEVILRCVPISNHLYFYWYRQILGQKVEFLVSFYNNEISEKSEIFDDQFSVERPDGSNFTLKIRSTKLEDSAMYFCASRLVDRGEFYEQYFGPGTRLTVT.

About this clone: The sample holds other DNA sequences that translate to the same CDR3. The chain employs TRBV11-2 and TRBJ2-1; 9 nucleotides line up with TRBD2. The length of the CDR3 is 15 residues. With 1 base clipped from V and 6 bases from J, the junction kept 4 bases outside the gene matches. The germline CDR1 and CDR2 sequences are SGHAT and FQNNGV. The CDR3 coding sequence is TGTGCCAGCAGCTTAGGTGCGGGGGGGCTCAATGAGCAGTTCTTC. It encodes CASSLGAGGLNEQFF.

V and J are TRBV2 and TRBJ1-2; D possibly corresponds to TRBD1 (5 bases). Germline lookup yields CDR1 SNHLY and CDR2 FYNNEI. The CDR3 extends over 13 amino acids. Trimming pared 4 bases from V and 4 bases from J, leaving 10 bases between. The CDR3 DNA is TGTGCCAGCAGTGCCCAGGGATTCTATGGCTACACCTTC. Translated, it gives CASSAQGFYGYTF. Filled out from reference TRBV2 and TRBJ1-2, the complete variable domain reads EPEVTQTPSHQVTQMGQEVILRCVPISNHLYFYWYRQILGQKVEFLVSFYNNEISEKSEIFDDQFSVERPDGSNFTLKIRSTKLEDSAMYFCASSAQGFYGYTFGSGTRLTVV.

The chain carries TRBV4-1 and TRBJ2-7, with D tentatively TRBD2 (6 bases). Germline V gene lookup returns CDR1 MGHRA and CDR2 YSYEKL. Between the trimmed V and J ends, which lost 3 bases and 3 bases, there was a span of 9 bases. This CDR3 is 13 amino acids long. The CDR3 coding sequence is TGCGCCAGCAGCCAGCGGGACGGCTACGAGCAGTACTTC. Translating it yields CASSQRDGYEQYF.

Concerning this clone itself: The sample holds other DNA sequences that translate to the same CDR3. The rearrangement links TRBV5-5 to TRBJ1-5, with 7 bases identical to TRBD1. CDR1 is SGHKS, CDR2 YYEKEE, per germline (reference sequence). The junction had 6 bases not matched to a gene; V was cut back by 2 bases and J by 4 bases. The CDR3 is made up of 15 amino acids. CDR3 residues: CASSFDWDRNQPQHF. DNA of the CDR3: TGTGCCAGCAGCTTCGATTGGGACAGAAATCAGCCCCAGCATTTT.

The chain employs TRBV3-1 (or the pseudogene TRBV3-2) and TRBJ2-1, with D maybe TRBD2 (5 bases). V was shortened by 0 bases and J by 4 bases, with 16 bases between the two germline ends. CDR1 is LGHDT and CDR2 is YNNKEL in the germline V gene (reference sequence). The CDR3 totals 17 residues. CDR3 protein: CASSQEASRTRYNEQFF. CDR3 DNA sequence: TGTGCCAGCAGCCAAGAGGCTAGCCGAACACGTTACAATGAGCAGTTCTTC.

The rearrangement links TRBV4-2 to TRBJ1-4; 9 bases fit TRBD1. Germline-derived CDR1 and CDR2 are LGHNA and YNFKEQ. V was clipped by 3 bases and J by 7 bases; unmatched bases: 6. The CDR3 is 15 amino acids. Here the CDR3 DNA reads TGTGCCAGCAGCCAGGGTAGACAGGGGGTTGAAAAACTGTTTTTT. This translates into CASSQGRQGVEKLFF.